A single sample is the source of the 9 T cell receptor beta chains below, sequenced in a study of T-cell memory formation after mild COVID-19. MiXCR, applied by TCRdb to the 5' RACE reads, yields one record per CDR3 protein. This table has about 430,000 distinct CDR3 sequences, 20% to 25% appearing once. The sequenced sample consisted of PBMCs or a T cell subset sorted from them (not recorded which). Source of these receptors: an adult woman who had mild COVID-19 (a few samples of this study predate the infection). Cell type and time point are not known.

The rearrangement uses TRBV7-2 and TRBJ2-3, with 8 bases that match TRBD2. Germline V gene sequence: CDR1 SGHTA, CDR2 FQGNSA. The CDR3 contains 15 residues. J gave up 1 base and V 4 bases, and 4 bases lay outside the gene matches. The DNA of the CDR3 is TGTGCCAGCAGCTCCGCGGGGGGCCGCACAGATACGCAGTATTTT. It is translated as CASSSAGGRTDTQYF.

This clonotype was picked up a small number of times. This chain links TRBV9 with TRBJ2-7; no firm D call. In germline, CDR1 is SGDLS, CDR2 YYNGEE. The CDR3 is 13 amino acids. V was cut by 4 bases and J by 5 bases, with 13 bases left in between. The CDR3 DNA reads TGTGCCAGCAGCCCAGACATCACCGACGAGCAGTACTTC. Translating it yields CASSPDITDEQYF.

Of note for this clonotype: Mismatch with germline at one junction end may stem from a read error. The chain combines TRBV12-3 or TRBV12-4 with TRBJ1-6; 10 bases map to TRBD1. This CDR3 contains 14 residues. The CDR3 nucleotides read TGTGCCAGCAGCTCCGGGACAGGGGTTTCAACCCTCCACTTT. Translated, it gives CASSSGTGVSTLHF.

This CDR3 is CASRASGQGASEQYF. In DNA form, the CDR3 reads TGTGCCAGCAGAGCCTCGGGACAGGGGGCGAGCGAGCAGTACTTC. The chain couples TRBV27 to TRBJ2-7; 12 nucleotides match TRBD1. V lost 6 bases, J lost 6 bases, and 9 bases stayed unmatched. In germline, CDR1 is MNHEY, CDR2 SMNVEV (reference sequence). The CDR3 runs to 15 residues.

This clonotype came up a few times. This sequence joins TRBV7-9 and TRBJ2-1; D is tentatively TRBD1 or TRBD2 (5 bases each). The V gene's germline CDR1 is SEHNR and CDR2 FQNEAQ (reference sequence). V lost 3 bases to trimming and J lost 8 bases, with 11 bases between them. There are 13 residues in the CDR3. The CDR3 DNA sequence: TGTGCCAGCAGCTTTGAAGTGGGGGATGAGCAGTTCTTC. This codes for CASSFEVGDEQFF.

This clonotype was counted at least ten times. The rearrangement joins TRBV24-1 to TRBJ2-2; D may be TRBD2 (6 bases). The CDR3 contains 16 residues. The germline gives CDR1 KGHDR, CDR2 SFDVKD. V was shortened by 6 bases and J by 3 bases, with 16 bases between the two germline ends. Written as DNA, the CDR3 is TGTGCCACCAGTTTAATTTCGGGGGTCGACACCGGGGAGCTGTTTTTT. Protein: CATSLISGVDTGELFF.

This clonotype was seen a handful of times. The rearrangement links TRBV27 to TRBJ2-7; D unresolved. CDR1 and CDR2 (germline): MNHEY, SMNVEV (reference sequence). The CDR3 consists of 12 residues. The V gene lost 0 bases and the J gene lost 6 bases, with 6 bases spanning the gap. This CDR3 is CASSLSGIEQYF. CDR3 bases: TGTGCCAGCAGTTTATCAGGGATCGAGCAGTACTTC.

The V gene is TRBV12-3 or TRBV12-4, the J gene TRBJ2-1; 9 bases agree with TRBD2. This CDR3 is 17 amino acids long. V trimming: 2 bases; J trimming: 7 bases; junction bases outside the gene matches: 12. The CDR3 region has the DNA TGTGCCAGCAGTTTATTGGAAGTAGCGGGGGTCCCTAATGAGCAGTTCTTC. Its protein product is CASSLLEVAGVPNEQFF.

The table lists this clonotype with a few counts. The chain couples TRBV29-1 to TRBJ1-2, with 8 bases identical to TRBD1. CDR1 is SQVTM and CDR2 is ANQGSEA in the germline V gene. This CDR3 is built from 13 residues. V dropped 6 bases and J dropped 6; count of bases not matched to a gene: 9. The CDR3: CSVEPGQVHGYTF. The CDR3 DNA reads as TGCAGCGTGGAACCGGGACAGGTCCATGGCTACACCTTC. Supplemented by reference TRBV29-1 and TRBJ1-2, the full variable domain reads SAVISQKPSRDICQRGTSLTIQCQVDSQVTMMFWYRQQPGQSLTLIATANQGSEATYESGFVIDKFPISRPNLTFSTLTVSNMSPEDSSIYLCSVEPGQVHGYTFGSGTRLTVV.